These 2 T cell receptor beta chains came from one sample sequenced in a study of identical twins. One entry per CDR3 protein, called by TCRdb with MiXCR from the 5' RACE reads. This table has 240,000 or so distinct CDR3 sequences, 5.5% to 7% appearing once. In addition, the sample was reused for a study of yellow fever vaccine responses in identical twins.

The sequenced material came from memory (CD45RO+) T cells sorted from blood. The receptors were sampled from a woman younger than 30 in good health.

The genes are TRBV4-1 and TRBJ2-7, with D perhaps matching TRBD1 or TRBD2 (5 bases each). Germline V lookup: CDR1 MGHRA, CDR2 YSYEKL. V was pared by 0 bases and J by 7 bases, with 19 bases between. The CDR3 spans 16 residues. Written as DNA, the CDR3 is TGCGCCAGCAGCCAAGATCAAATAGTTGCCTGGGGGGAGCAGTACTTC. Protein: CASSQDQIVAWGEQYF.

There are many counts of this clonotype. As DNA, the CDR3 is TGTGCCAGCAGTTTCGGAGGAGGTAGCAATCAGCCCCAGCATTTT. Protein sequence: CASSFGGGSNQPQHF. The chain links TRBV12-3 or TRBV12-4 to TRBJ1-5; unclear D gene. Trimming removed 3 bases at V and 0 bases at J, with 9 bases between. This CDR3 spans 15 amino acids.